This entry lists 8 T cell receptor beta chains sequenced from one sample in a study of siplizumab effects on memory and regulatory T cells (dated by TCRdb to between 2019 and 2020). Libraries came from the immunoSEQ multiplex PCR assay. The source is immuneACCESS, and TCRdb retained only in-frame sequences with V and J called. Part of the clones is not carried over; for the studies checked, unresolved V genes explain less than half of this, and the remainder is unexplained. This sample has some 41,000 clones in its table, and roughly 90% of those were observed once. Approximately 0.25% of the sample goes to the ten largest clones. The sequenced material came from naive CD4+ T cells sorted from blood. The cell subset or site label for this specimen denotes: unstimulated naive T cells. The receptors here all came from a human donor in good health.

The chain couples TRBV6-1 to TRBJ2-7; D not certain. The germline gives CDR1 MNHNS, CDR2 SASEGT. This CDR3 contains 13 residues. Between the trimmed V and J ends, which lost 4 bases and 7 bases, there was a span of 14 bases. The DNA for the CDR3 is TGTGCCAGCAGTGCCCTTGTGGCTTTGGAGCAGTACTTC. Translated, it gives CASSALVALEQYF.

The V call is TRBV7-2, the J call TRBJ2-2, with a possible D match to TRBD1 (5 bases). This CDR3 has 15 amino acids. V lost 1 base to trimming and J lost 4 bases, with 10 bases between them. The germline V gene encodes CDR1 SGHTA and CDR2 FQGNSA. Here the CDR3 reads CASSLGQGRTGELFF. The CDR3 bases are TGTGCCAGCAGCTTAGGGCAGGGCCGCACCGGGGAGCTGTTTTTT.

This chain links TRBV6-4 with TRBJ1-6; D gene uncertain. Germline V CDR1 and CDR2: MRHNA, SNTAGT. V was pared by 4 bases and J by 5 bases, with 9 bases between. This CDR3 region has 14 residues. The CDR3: CASSVTGDNSPLHF. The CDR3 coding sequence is TGTGCCAGCAGTGTAACGGGTGATAATTCACCCCTCCACTTT.

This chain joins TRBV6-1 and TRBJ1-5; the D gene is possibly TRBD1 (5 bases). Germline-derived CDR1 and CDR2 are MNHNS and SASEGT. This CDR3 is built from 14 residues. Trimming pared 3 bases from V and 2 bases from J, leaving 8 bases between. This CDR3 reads CASSEGDGNQPQHF. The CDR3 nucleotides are TGTGCCAGCAGTGAGGGGGATGGCAATCAGCCCCAGCATTTT.

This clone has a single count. The CDR3 DNA is TGTGCCAGCAGTTCCTCAGGGAGTGGCTACACCTTC. This encodes CASSSSGSGYTF. The chain recombines TRBV6-5 with TRBJ1-2; maybe TRBD1 (5 bases). Germline values: CDR1 MNHEY, CDR2 SVGAGI. The CDR3 loop spans 12 amino acids. The V and J ends lost 4 bases and 7 bases respectively, with 10 bases between them.

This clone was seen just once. CDR3 sequence reads: CASSPSGTRISGNTIYF. CDR3 DNA sequence: TGTGCCAGCAGTCCCAGCGGCACCCGTATCTCTGGAAACACCATATATTTT. V and J are TRBV2 and TRBJ1-3; no reliable D call. Germline CDR1 SNHLY, CDR2 FYNNEI. The CDR3 has 17 amino acids. Trimming removed 5 bases at V and 0 bases at J, with 17 bases between.

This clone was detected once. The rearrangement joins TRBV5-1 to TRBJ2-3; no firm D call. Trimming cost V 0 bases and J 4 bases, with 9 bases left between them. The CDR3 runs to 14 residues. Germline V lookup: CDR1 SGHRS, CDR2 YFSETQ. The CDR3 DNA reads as TGCGCCAGCAGCTTGGAACGGACCCCAGATACGCAGTATTTT. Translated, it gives CASSLERTPDTQYF.

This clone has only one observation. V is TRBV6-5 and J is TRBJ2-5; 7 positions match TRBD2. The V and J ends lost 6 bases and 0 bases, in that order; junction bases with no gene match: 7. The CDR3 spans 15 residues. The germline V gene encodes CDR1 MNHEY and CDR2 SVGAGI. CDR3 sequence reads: CASRHGTKHQETQYF. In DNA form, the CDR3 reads TGTGCCAGCAGGCACGGGACTAAACACCAAGAGACCCAGTACTTC.